The clone carrying this T cell receptor beta chain was observed a single time. The antigen is undetermined. Germline is not matched at one junction end, which may reflect a read error. The germline gives CDR1 SGHNT, CDR2 YYREEE (reference sequence). The CDR3 is made up of 11 amino acids. Sequencing templates came from extracted RNA that was reverse transcribed into cDNA. Produced via immunoSEQ multiplex PCR; TCRdb's table is partial and in-frame only. The table includes around 200,000 clones, under 70% detected once. The data originate from a study of CD8+ T cells in alopecia areata. About the study: Among treated patients, oral tofacitinib was administered at 5 to 10 mg twice daily. General study results and limits: In lesional scalp, particularly from alopecia totalis/universalis, clonality was higher than in normal scalp.

Treatment meaning: oral pan-JAK inhibitor, 5-10 mg twice daily. The chain recombines TRBV5-4 with TRBJ2-4; the match to TRBD2 covers 7 bases. The sample in question was CD4+ T cells sorted from blood, obtained at week 4, from a patient treated with tofacitinib. The clonotype comes from a human donor with alopecia areata. The CDR3 region is CASSFGRGLVF. Here the CDR3 DNA reads TGTGCCAGCAGTTTCGGGCGAGGACTAGTCTTC.